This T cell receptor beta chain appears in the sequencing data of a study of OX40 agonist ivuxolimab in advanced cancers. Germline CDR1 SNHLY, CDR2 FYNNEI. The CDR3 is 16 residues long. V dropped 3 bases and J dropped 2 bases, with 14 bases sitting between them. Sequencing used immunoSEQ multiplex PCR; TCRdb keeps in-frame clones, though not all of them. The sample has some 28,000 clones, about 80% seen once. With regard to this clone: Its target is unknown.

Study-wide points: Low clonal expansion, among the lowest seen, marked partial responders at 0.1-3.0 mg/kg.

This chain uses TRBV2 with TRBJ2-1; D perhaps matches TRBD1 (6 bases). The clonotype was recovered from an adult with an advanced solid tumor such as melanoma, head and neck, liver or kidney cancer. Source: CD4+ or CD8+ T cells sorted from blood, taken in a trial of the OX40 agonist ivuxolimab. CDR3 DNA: TGTGCCAGCAGTGATCACAGGGAGACGCCCTACAATGAGCAGTTCTTC. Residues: CASSDHRETPYNEQFF.